This passage covers 5 T cell receptor beta chains from one sample sequenced in a study of PD-L1 blockade in urothelial cancer. Sequencing used immunoSEQ multiplex PCR; TCRdb keeps in-frame clones, though not all of them. This table holds tens of thousands of clones, over 80% found once. Indicated time point: pretreatment peripheral blood. The sample in question was PBMCs, obtained around atezolizumab (anti-PD-L1) treatment. These receptors all stem from a man between 60 and 75 years old with urothelial cancer.

This clone occurred a few times. The chain combines TRBV11-2 with TRBJ2-4; TRBD2 matches 10 bases. Trimming removed 5 bases from V and 0 bases from J; junction bases left unmatched: 7. The germline gives CDR1 SGHAT, CDR2 FQNNGV. The CDR3 contains 17 residues. CDR3 sequence: CASSPQLAGLAKNIQYF. In DNA form, the CDR3 reads TGTGCCAGCAGCCCGCAACTAGCGGGGCTAGCCAAAAACATTCAGTACTTC. The full variable domain, rest sourced from reference TRBV11-2 and TRBJ2-4, is EAGVAQSPRYKIIEKRQSVAFWCNPISGHATLYWYQQILGQGPKLLIQFQNNGVVDDSQLPKDRFSAERLKGVDSTLKIQPAKLEDSAVYLCASSPQLAGLAKNIQYFGAGTRLSVL.

The chain links TRBV2 to TRBJ1-5; 10 bases agree with TRBD1. V trimming: 5 bases; J trimming: 7 bases; junction bases outside the gene matches: 5. CDR3 length equals 14 residues. Per the germline V gene, CDR1 is SNHLY and CDR2 is FYNNEI. CDR3 in DNA: TGTGCCAGCAGTCTCGGGGACAGGGGACAGCCCCAGCATTTT. This encodes CASSLGDRGQPQHF.

The CDR3 loop is CASSNRDRGYGYTF. CDR3 coding DNA: TGTGCCAGCAGCAACCGGGACAGGGGGTATGGCTACACCTTC. The chain carries TRBV5-4 and TRBJ1-2; 11 nucleotides match TRBD1. The germline V gene encodes CDR1 SGHNT and CDR2 YYREEE (reference sequence). The CDR3 is made up of 14 amino acids. The junction had 4 bases not matched to a gene; V was cut back by 4 bases and J by 5 bases.

The rearrangement links TRBV7-3 to TRBJ2-3; 12 nucleotides align to TRBD2. Trimming removed 3 bases from V and 2 bases from J; junction bases left unmatched: 9. CDR1 and CDR2 (germline): SGHTA, FQGTGA. The CDR3 sequence is 18 residues long. This CDR3 is CASSLGALAGGTTDTQYF. The CDR3 coding sequence is TGTGCCAGCAGCTTGGGGGCACTAGCGGGGGGTACCACAGATACGCAGTATTTT.

The chain combines TRBV2 with TRBJ2-7, with a tentative D call TRBD1 (6 bases). This CDR3 comprises 15 residues. V was cut by 5 bases and J by 3 bases, with 17 bases left in between. Germline V gene lookup returns CDR1 SNHLY and CDR2 FYNNEI. DNA of the CDR3: TGTGCCAGCAGTCGGACAGCAAAGGTTAACTACGAGCAGTACTTC. Its protein product is CASSRTAKVNYEQYF.